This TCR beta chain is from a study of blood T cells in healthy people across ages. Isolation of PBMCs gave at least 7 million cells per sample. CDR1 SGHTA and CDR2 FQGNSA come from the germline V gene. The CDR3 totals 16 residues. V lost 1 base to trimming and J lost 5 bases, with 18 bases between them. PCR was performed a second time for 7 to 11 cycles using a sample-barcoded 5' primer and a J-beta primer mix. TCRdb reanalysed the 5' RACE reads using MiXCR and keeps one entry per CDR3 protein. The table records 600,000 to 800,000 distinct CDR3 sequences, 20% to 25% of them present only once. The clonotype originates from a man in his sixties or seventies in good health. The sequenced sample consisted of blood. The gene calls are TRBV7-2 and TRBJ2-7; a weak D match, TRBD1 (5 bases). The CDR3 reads CASSLGQPGPWDEQYF. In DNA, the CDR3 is TGTGCCAGCAGCTTAGGACAGCCAGGGCCTTGGGACGAGCAGTACTTC.